Presented here are 29 T cell receptor beta chains from one specimen sequenced in a study of T-cell reconstitution after alpha-beta-depleted transplantation in children. Library preparation (for TCRbeta) was performed with unique molecular identifiers. TCRdb called the PCR reads again in MiXCR, with one record for every CDR3 protein. The table lists about 580,000 distinct CDR3 sequences, roughly 24% of them singletons. This specimen consisted of PBMCs, mostly from graft donor cells, obtained 360 days after TCRalphabeta/CD19-depleted stem cell transplant. Receptor source: a boy under two years old who had a stem cell transplant for acute myeloid leukemia, so the T cells may come from the graft donor.

This clonotype has a count of ten or more. The J gene is TRBJ2-3, the V gene TRBV7-2; D not resolved. Germline V gene sequence: CDR1 SGHTA, CDR2 FQGNSA. CDR3 size: 13 residues. V was cut by 5 bases and J by 5 bases, with 11 bases left in between. Written as DNA, the CDR3 is TGTGCCAGCAGCATTAGTTACCGAGATACGCAGTATTTT. It yields the protein CASSISYRDTQYF.

This clonotype was found many times. This chain links TRBV12-3 or TRBV12-4 with TRBJ1-5; D is uncertain. This CDR3 region has 15 residues. The V gene lost 3 bases and the J gene lost 6 bases, with 15 bases spanning the gap. CDR3 loop: CASSFQGYRGQPQHF. The DNA for the CDR3 is TGTGCCAGCAGTTTTCAAGGGTACCGAGGTCAGCCCCAGCATTTT.

There are a few counts of this clonotype. The CDR3 loop reads CASSDQIAGTPVDTQYF. The CDR3 DNA sequence: TGTGCCAGCAGTGACCAAATCGCCGGGACCCCGGTAGATACGCAGTATTTT. The rearrangement links TRBV27 to TRBJ2-3; D tentatively fits TRBD1 or TRBD2 (5 bases each). Germline lookup yields CDR1 MNHEY and CDR2 SMNVEV (reference sequence). Trimming shortened V by 5 bases and J by 5 bases, and 23 bases separated the two germline ends. This CDR3 comprises 17 residues.

The chain joins TRBV6-5 to TRBJ2-7; D might be TRBD1 or TRBD2, each matching 6 bases. CDR1 and CDR2 from the germline V gene are MNHEY and SVGAGI. V lost 2 bases, J lost 5 bases, and 16 bases lay in between. This CDR3 is 15 amino acids long. This chain's CDR3 is CASSYAAPRGHEQYF. The CDR3 nucleotides read TGTGCCAGCAGTTACGCGGCCCCCCGGGGGCACGAGCAGTACTTC.

The V gene is TRBV7-2, the J gene TRBJ2-2; D unclear. The V gene lost 2 bases and the J gene lost 2 bases, with 12 bases spanning the gap. From germline, CDR1 is SGHTA and CDR2 FQGNSA. This CDR3 contains 16 residues. Here the CDR3 DNA reads TGTGCCAGCAGCTTATGGATTACGGCCAACACCGGGGAGCTGTTTTTT. Translated, it gives CASSLWITANTGELFF. The variable domain in full, completed from reference TRBV7-2 and TRBJ2-2, reads GAGVSQSPSNKVTEKGKDVELRCDPISGHTALYWYRQSLGQGLEFLIYFQGNSAPDKSGLPSDRFSAERTGGSVSTLTIQRTQQEDSAVYLCASSLWITANTGELFFGEGSRLTVL.

The rearrangement uses TRBV7-2 and TRBJ2-1, with D perhaps matching TRBD2 (6 bases). V lost 1 base and J 7 bases, leaving 11 bases between the germline ends. Germline CDR1 SGHTA, CDR2 FQGNSA. The CDR3 is made up of 14 amino acids. The CDR3 DNA is TGTGCCAGCAGCTTAGATGCTAGCGTGAATGAGCAGTTCTTC. Its protein is CASSLDASVNEQFF.

This chain connects TRBV20-1 to TRBJ2-2, with a possible D match to TRBD2 (6 bases). The CDR3 runs to 14 residues. Germline lookup yields CDR1 DFQATT and CDR2 SNEGSKA (reference sequence). The germline V and J ends were trimmed by 3 bases and 6 bases, with 14 bases remaining between them. The CDR3 sequence: CSASMGEVAGELFF. The CDR3, as DNA: TGCAGTGCTAGTATGGGGGAGGTGGCCGGGGAGCTGTTTTTT.

This clonotype has more than one count but fewer than ten. The chain uses TRBV28 and TRBJ2-7; 7 bases match TRBD1. CDR3 length: 13 amino acids. Trimming cost V 5 bases and J 4 bases; bases outside gene matches: 5. The germline V gene encodes CDR1 MDHEN and CDR2 SYDVKM. CDR3 DNA: TGTGCCAGCAGTCCGCTACAGGGGTACGAGCAGTACGTC. Residues: CASSPLQGYEQYV.

This clonotype has a handful of counts. The chain uses TRBV15 and TRBJ2-7; D may be TRBD2 (6 bases). Germline-derived CDR1 and CDR2 are LNHNV and YYDKDF (reference sequence). The V and J ends lost 0 bases and 6 bases respectively, with 12 bases between them. The CDR3 is 14 amino acids. CDR3 protein: CATSRDGTPIEQYF. The CDR3, as DNA: TGTGCCACCAGCAGAGACGGGACTCCAATCGAGCAGTACTTC.

J is TRBJ2-3 and V is TRBV4-3; weak D call: TRBD1 (6 bases). The CDR3 spans 17 residues. The V gene lost 3 bases and the J gene lost 1 base, with 17 bases spanning the gap. The V gene's germline CDR1 is LGHNA and CDR2 YSLEER. In DNA form, the CDR3 reads TGCGCCAGCAGCCAGTGGATCCAGGGGAGTGGCACAGATACGCAGTATTTT. Amino acids: CASSQWIQGSGTDTQYF.

This clonotype has more than one count but fewer than ten. The genes are TRBV5-1 and TRBJ2-1; D may be TRBD1 (5 bases). Trimming pared 10 bases from V and 5 bases from J, leaving 10 bases between. The germline gives CDR1 SGHRS, CDR2 YFSETQ. The CDR3 runs to 11 residues. CDR3 sequence: CAPQGDNEQFF. CDR3 in DNA: TGCGCCCCACAAGGGGACAATGAGCAGTTCTTC.

In this sample, this clonotype turned up a few times. The chain uses TRBV6-5 and TRBJ2-7; 8 bases map to TRBD2. The junction had 6 bases not matched to a gene; V was cut back by 2 bases and J by 6 bases. Germline CDR1 reads MNHEY; CDR2 reads SVGAGI. CDR3 length equals 14 residues. CDR3 DNA sequence: TGTGCCAGCAGTTACCGGGAGGGGGTGGGCGAGCAGTACGTC. It is translated as CASSYREGVGEQYV.

This clonotype appeared many times. The J gene is TRBJ1-1, the V gene TRBV20-1, with a possible D match to TRBD1 (6 bases). This CDR3 spans 13 amino acids. Germline CDR1 and CDR2: DFQATT and SNEGSKA (reference sequence). Trimming left V 3 bases short and J 2 bases short, with 10 bases between. Here the CDR3 DNA reads TGCAGTGCTAGCACGGGGGCAAACACTGAAGCTTTCTTT. Its protein product is CSASTGANTEAFF.

This clonotype was counted many times. The chain employs TRBV5-1 and TRBJ2-3; TRBD2 aligns across 11 bases. V was pared by 7 bases and J by 4 bases, with 11 bases of the junction left unmatched. The germline gives CDR1 SGHRS, CDR2 YFSETQ. This CDR3 contains 16 residues. CDR3: CASGELAGARADTQYF. The CDR3 nucleotides are TGCGCCAGCGGCGAACTAGCGGGGGCCCGCGCAGATACGCAGTATTTT.

This clonotype appeared many times. The chain is built from TRBV20-1 and TRBJ1-4; D perhaps matches TRBD1 (5 bases). Looked up from germline, CDR1 is DFQATT and CDR2 is SNEGSKA (reference sequence). Trimming removed 6 bases at V and 8 bases at J, with 16 bases between. This CDR3 is 13 amino acids long. The CDR3 region has the DNA TGCAGTGCAACGACAGACTTGGGGGAAAAACTGTTTTTT. Translation gives CSATTDLGEKLFF.

This clonotype was observed a few times. The chain joins TRBV28 to TRBJ1-1, with no clear D. The V end lost 2 bases, the J end lost 3 bases, and 10 bases lay between the germline ends. The CDR3 is 14 amino acids. Germline lookup yields CDR1 MDHEN and CDR2 SYDVKM. This CDR3 reads CASSLPGWYTEAFF. CDR3 nucleotides: TGTGCCAGCAGTTTACCAGGTTGGTACACTGAAGCTTTCTTT.

V usage is TRBV20-1 and J usage is TRBJ1-2; D gene ambiguous. The ends were cut back, 8 bases at V and 8 bases at J, with 21 bases in the middle. The CDR3 covers 13 residues. From germline, CDR1 is DFQATT and CDR2 SNEGSKA (reference sequence). The CDR3 loop reads CSPRLSGSQGYTF. The CDR3 DNA is TGCAGTCCAAGACTTTCAGGTTCGCAAGGCTACACCTTC.

V usage is TRBV4-3 and J usage is TRBJ2-7; TRBD1 matches at 8 bases. Germline lookup yields CDR1 LGHNA and CDR2 YSLEER. This CDR3 spans 15 amino acids. Trimming cost V 5 bases and J 1 base; bases outside gene matches: 7. The CDR3 DNA reads as TGCGCCAGCAGCAGAGGGACAGGCCTATCCTACGAGCAGTACTTC. Translating it yields CASSRGTGLSYEQYF.

CDR3 DNA: TGTGCCACCAGCAGAGATCTGGACATTCAGTACTTC. Residues: CATSRDLDIQYF. The chain couples TRBV15 to TRBJ2-4, with D hard to call. This CDR3 spans 12 amino acids. Trimming removed 0 bases from V and 8 bases from J, with 5 bases in between. The V gene's germline CDR1 is LNHNV and CDR2 YYDKDF (reference sequence). The full variable domain, with the rest looked up from reference TRBV15 and TRBJ2-4, is DAMVIQNPRYQVTQFGKPVTLSCSQTLNHNVMYWYQQKSSQAPKLLFHYYDKDFNNEADTPDNFQSRRPNTSFCFLDIRSPGLGDTAMYLCATSRDLDIQYFGAGTRLSVL.

This clonotype was detected only a few times. This chain joins TRBV3-1 and TRBJ2-1, with 7 bases fitting TRBD2. Germline lookup yields CDR1 LGHDT and CDR2 YNNKEL (reference sequence). This CDR3 has 13 residues. Losses at the gene ends were 6 bases for V and 6 bases for J; bases not matched to a gene: 5. CDR3 region: CASRRRGTNEQFF. The CDR3 DNA sequence: TGTGCCAGCAGGAGGCGGGGGACCAATGAGCAGTTCTTC.

This chain connects TRBV5-6 to TRBJ1-2; 8 nucleotides agree with TRBD1. Unmatched junction bases numbered 7, after V lost 1 base and J lost 8 bases. Germline V gene data show CDR1 as SGHDT and CDR2 as YYEEEE. This CDR3 spans 14 amino acids. In DNA, the CDR3 is TGTGCCAGCAGCTTGCCCAGGGGGCGAAGGGGCTACACCTTC. Its translation is CASSLPRGRRGYTF.

This clonotype was detected many times. The chain uses TRBV6-5 and TRBJ1-2, with a possible D match to TRBD1 (6 bases). The CDR3 extends over 17 amino acids. Trimming took off 1 base at V and 3 bases at J, with 18 bases between the two ends. Germline V gene sequence: CDR1 MNHEY, CDR2 SVGAGI. CDR3 nucleotides: TGTGCCAGCAGTTACTTATTGGACAGACAAAGAGACTATGGCTACACCTTC. It codes for CASSYLLDRQRDYGYTF.

V and J are TRBV7-3 and TRBJ2-1, with 8 bases aligning to TRBD2. With 6 bases clipped from V and 2 bases from J, the junction kept 12 bases outside the gene matches. The CDR3 is 17 residues long. Germline lookup yields CDR1 SGHTA and CDR2 FQGTGA. CDR3: CASRPSNRGGPYNEQFF. The CDR3 DNA reads TGTGCCAGCAGACCCTCCAATCGGGGGGGCCCCTACAATGAGCAGTTCTTC.

The V call is TRBV12-3 or TRBV12-4, the J call TRBJ2-5; TRBD1 matches 10 bases. The CDR3 contains 16 residues. Germline trimming cut 2 bases from V and 5 bases from J; bases unmatched to any gene: 8. The CDR3 loop is CASSLNPGTGEETQYF. The CDR3 nucleotides are TGTGCCAGCAGTTTAAATCCTGGGACAGGGGAGGAGACCCAGTACTTC.

CDR3 coding DNA: TGCAGTGCTAGGGGCGGGGGGAATTACGAGCAGTACTTC. This gives the protein CSARGGGNYEQYF. This chain connects TRBV20-1 to TRBJ2-7; 8 positions match TRBD2. Unmatched junction bases numbered 5, after V lost 3 bases and J lost 4 bases. This CDR3 has 13 amino acids. The germline gives CDR1 DFQATT, CDR2 SNEGSKA (reference sequence).

The chain joins TRBV9 to TRBJ2-1; TRBD2 might be the D (6 bases). This CDR3 region has 16 residues. Looked up from germline, CDR1 is SGDLS and CDR2 is YYNGEE. Trimming stripped 3 bases from V and 6 bases from J, with 19 bases between. CDR3 coding DNA: TGTGCCAGCAGCGCTAACCGGGACTCACGCCTCAATGAGCAGTTCTTC. Its translation is CASSANRDSRLNEQFF.

This clonotype was picked up many times. The rearrangement uses TRBV6-2 or TRBV6-3 and TRBJ1-2; D not resolved. CDR1 and CDR2 from the germline V gene are MNHEY and SVGEGT. The CDR3 totals 14 residues. The V and J ends lost 6 bases and 0 bases respectively, with 11 bases between them. CDR3 coding DNA: TGTGCCAGCAGCCCTGGACGGCCTAACTATGGCTACACCTTC. It codes for CASSPGRPNYGYTF.

Ten or more counts support this clonotype. This rearrangement joins TRBV7-8 to TRBJ2-7; D possibly corresponds to TRBD1 (6 bases). V lost 5 bases and J 2 bases, leaving 10 bases between the germline ends. From germline, CDR1 is SGHVS and CDR2 FQNEAQ. The CDR3 contains 13 residues. The chain's CDR3 is CASSLDSPYEQYF. The CDR3 DNA reads TGTGCCAGCAGCCTGGACAGCCCCTACGAGCAGTACTTC.

This clonotype was seen a few times. The chain combines TRBV28 with TRBJ2-3; 8 positions match TRBD1. The CDR3 is 16 residues long. After removal of 6 bases from V and 0 bases from J, the junction contained 8 bases not matched to a gene. Germline assignment: CDR1 MDHEN and CDR2 SYDVKM. The CDR3, as DNA: TGTGCCAGCAGGCCCCTCGGACAGGGTAGCACAGATACGCAGTATTTT. Residues: CASRPLGQGSTDTQYF.